This T cell receptor (beta chain) was recorded in a study (dated by TCRdb to between 2016 and 2019). Turning to the overall study: Human CD8+ TCR repertoires recognizing immunodominant viral antigens were characterized by means of sequence and structural analyses.

Notes on this clonotype: No antigen is known for it. There are no base qualities to consult, and no much larger clone falls within one base.

Counted from cysteine to phenylalanine, this CDR3 has 15 amino acids. The CDR3 DNA has 45 bases and is translated from base 1. V and J are truncated by 6 bases and 6 bases respectively, leaving an intervening sequence of 20 bases. CDR1 and CDR2 are read off the germline V gene as MGHDK and SYGVNS. The full study reports these points: Reports indicated that CD8+ TCR repertoires specific to different immunodominant viral antigens were highly diverse and distinct from one another.

Instrument used: Illumina HiSeq 2500. TCRdb redid the processing of the public reads, applying fastp at Q25 and MiXCR, and retained in-frame beta chains. All rows with the same CDR3 protein become a single entry with the most common DNA and genes. The sample table shows about 1,400 distinct CDR3 sequences, and 15% to 25% are seen once. Roughly 15% of the sample is held by the ten biggest clonotypes. The source material was CD8+ T cells (not recorded whether cultured). This receptor was taken from a female donor. Recombination joined TRBV25-1 with TRBJ2-5, with TRBD1 as a weak D call on 6 bases. The encoded CDR3 is CASRDGGQIDKTQYF. The sequenced DNA is TGTGCCAGCAGAGACGGAGGACAGATCGACAAGACCCAGTACTTC.